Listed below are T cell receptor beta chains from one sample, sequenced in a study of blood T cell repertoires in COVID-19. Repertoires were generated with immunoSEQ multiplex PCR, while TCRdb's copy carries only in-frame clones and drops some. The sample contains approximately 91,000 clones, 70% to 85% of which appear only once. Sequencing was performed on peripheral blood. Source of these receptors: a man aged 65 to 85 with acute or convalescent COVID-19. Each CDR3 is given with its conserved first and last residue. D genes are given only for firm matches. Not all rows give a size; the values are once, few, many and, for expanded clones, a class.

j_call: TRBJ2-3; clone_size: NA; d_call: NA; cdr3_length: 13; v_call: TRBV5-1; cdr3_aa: CASSIRGTDTQYF; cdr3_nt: TGCGCCAGCAGCATCCGAGGCACAGATACGCAGTATTTT
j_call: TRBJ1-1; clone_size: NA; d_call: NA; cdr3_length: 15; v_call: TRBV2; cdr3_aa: CASSSRGGEGGEAFF; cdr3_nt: TGTGCCAGCAGCTCCCGGGGGGGCGAGGGTGGTGAAGCTTTCTTT
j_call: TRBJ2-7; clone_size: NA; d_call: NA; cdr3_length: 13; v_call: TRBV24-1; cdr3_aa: CATSPQDSYEQYF; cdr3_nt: TGTGCCACCTCCCCTCAGGATTCCTACGAGCAGTACTTC
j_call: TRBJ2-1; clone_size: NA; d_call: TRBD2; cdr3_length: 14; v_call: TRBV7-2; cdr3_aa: CASSPGLAHNEQFF; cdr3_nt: TGTGCCAGCAGCCCAGGACTAGCCCACAATGAGCAGTTCTTC
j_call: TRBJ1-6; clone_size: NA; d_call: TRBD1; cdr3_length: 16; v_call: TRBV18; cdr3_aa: CASAATQDRSNSPLHF; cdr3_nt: TGTGCCAGCGCTGCAACTCAGGACAGGTCTAATTCACCCCTCCACTTT
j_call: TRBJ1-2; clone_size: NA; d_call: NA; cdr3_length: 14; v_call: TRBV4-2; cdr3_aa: CASSPTGGVYGYTF; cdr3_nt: TGTGCCAGCAGCCCCACCGGGGGGGTCTATGGCTACACCTTC
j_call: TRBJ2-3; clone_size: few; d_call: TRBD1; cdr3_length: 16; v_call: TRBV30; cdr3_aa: CAWSTGQGQLTDTQYF; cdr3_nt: TGTGCCTGGAGTACCGGACAGGGTCAACTCACAGATACGCAGTATTTT
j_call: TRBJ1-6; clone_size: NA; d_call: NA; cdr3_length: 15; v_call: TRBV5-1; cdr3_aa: CASSLWGPRDSPLHF; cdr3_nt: TGCGCCAGCAGCTTGTGGGGTCCGAGGGATTCACCCCTCCACTTT
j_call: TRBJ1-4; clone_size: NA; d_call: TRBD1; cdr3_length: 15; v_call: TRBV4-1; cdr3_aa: CASSQLRQGNEKLFF; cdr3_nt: TGCGCCAGCAGCCAACTGAGACAGGGTAATGAAAAACTGTTTTTT
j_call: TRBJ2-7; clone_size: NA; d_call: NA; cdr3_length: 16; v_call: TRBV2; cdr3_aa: CASSQSNGPISYEQYF; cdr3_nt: TGTGCCAGCAGTCAATCGAATGGCCCAATATCCTACGAGCAGTACTTC
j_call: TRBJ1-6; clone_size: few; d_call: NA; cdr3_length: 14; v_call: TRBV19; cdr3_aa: CASSQGTYNSPLHF; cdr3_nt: TGTGCCAGTAGTCAGGGAACCTATAATTCACCCCTCCACTTT
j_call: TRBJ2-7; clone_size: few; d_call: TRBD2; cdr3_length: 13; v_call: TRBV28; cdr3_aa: CASTGLAEGEQYF; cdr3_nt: TGTGCCAGCACGGGACTAGCCGAAGGCGAGCAGTACTTC
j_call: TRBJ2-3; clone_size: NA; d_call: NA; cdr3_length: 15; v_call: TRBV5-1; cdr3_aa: CASSLQGLFTDTQYF; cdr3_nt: TGCGCCAGCAGCTTGCAGGGCCTCTTCACAGATACGCAGTATTTT
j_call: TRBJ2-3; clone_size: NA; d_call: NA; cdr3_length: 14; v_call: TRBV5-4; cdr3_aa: CASSLAQGADTQYF; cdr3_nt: TGTGCCAGCAGCTTGGCCCAGGGCGCAGATACGCAGTATTTT
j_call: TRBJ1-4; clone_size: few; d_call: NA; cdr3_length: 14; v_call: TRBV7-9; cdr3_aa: CASSQDATNEKLFF; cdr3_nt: TGTGCCAGCAGCCAGGATGCAACTAATGAAAAACTGTTTTTT
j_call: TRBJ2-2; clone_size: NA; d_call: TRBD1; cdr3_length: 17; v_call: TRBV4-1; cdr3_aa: CASSHYSTGASAGELFF; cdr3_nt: TGCGCCAGCAGCCACTATTCGACAGGGGCAAGCGCCGGGGAGCTGTTTTTT
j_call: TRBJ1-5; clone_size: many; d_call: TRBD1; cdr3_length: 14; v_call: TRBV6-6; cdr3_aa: CASSSQGGTQPQHF; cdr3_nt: TGTGCCAGCAGTTCCCAGGGGGGTACCCAGCCCCAGCATTTT
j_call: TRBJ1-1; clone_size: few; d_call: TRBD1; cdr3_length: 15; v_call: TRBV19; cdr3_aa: CASSLPQGIGTEAFF; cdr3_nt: TGTGCCAGTAGTTTACCACAGGGGATCGGCACTGAAGCTTTCTTT
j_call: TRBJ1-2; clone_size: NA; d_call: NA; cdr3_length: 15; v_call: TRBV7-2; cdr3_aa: CASSLVAGNNYGYTF; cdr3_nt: TGTGCCAGCAGCTTAGTTGCGGGAAACAACTATGGCTACACCTTC
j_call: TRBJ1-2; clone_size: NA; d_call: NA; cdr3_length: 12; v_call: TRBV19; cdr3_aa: CASSTGSLGYTF; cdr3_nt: TGTGCCAGTAGTACGGGGAGTTTGGGCTACACCTTC
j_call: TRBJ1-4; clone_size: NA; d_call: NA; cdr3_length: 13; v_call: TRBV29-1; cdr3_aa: CSAQETANEKLFF; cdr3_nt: TGCAGCGCCCAAGAGACAGCTAATGAAAAACTGTTTTTT
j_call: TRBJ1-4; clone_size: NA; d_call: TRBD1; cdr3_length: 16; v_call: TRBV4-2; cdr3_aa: CASSQTLRDRQEKLFF; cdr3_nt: TGTGCCAGCAGCCAAACCCTGAGGGACAGGCAGGAAAAACTGTTTTTT
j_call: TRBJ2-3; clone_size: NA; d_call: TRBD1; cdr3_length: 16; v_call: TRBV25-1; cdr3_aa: CASSLRTGSSTDTQYF; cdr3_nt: TGTGCCAGCAGTCTCCGGACAGGGAGCAGCACAGATACGCAGTATTTT
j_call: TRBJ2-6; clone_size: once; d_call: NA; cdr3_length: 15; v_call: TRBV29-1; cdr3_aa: CSVSLGGSGANVLTF; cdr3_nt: TGCAGCGTGTCTCTCGGGGGCTCTGGGGCCAACGTCCTGACTTTC
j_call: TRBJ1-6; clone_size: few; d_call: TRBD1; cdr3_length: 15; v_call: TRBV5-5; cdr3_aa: CASSGGQGIMSPLHF; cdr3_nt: TGTGCCAGCAGCGGGGGACAGGGTATCATGTCACCCCTCCACTTT
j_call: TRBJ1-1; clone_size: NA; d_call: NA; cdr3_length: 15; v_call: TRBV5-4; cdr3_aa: CASSLGGHLNTEAFF; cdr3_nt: TGTGCCAGCAGCTTGGGCGGACATCTGAACACTGAAGCTTTCTTT
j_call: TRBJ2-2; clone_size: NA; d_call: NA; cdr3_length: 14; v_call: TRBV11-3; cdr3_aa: CASSLVGVTGELFF; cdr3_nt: TGTGCCAGCAGCTTGGTAGGGGTAACCGGGGAGCTGTTTTTT
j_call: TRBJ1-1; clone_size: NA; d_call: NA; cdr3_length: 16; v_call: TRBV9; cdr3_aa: CASSVGAREGNTEAFF; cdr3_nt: TGTGCCAGCAGCGTAGGGGCCAGGGAGGGGAACACTGAAGCTTTCTTT
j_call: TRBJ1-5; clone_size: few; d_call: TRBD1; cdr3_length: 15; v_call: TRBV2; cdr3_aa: CASRNRGPSNQPQHF; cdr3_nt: TGTGCCAGCAGGAACAGGGGCCCTAGCAATCAGCCCCAGCATTTT
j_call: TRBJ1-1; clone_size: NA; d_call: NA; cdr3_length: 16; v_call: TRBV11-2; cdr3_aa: CASSLVWGLSNTEAFF; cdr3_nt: TGTGCCAGCAGCTTAGTTTGGGGGCTTTCGAACACTGAAGCTTTCTTT
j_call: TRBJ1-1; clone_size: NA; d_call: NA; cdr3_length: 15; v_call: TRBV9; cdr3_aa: CASSDRQDLNTEAFF; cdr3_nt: TGTGCCAGCAGCGACCGACAGGATTTGAACACTGAAGCTTTCTTT
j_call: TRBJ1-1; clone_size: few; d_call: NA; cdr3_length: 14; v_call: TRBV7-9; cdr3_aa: CASSLVGEGTEAFF; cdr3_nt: TGTGCCAGCAGCTTAGTCGGGGAGGGCACTGAAGCTTTCTTT
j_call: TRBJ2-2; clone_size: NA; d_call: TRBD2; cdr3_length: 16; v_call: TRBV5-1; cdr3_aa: CASSFGAGGNTGELFF; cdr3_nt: TGCGCCAGCAGCTTTGGAGCGGGAGGGAACACCGGGGAGCTGTTTTTT
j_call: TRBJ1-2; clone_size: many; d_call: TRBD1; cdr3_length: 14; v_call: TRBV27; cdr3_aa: CASSLAGDSYGYTF; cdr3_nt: TGTGCCAGCAGTTTAGCCGGGGACAGCTATGGCTACACCTTC
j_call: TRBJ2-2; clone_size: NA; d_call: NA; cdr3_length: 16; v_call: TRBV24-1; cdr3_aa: CATSDWTSGNTGELFF; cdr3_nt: TGTGCCACCAGTGATTGGACATCCGGGAACACCGGGGAGCTGTTTTTT